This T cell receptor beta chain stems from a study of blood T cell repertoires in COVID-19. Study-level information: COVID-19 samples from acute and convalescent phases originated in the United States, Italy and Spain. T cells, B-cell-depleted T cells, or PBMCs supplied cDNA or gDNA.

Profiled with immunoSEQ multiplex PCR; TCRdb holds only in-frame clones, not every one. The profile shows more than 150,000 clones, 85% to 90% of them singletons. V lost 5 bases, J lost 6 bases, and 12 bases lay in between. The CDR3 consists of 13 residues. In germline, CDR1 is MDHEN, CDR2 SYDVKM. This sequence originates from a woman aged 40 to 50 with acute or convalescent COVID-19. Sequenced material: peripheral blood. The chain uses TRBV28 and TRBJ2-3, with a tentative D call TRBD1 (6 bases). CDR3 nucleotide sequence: TGTGCCAGCAGTCCACATAGGGGGGATACGCAGTATTTT. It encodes CASSPHRGDTQYF.